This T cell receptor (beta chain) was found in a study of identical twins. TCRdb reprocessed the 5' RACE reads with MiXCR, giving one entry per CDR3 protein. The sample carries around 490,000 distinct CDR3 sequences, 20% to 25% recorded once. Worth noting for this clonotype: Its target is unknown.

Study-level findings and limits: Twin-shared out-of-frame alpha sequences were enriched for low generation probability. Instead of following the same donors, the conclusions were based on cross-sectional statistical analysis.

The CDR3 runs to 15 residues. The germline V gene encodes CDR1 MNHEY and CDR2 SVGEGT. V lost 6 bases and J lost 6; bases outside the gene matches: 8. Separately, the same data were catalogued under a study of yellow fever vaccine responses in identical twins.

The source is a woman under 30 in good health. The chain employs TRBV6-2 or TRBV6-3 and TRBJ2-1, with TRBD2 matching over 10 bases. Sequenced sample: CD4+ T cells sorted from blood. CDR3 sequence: CASRLSGGAFNEQFF. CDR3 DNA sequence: TGTGCCAGCAGACTCAGCGGGGGGGCATTCAATGAGCAGTTCTTC.